The 26 T cell receptor beta chains below were found in one sample sequenced in a study of T cell repertoires in cytomegalovirus infection. TCRdb reanalysed the reads using MiXCR and keeps one entry per CDR3 protein. The sample holds hundreds of thousands of distinct CDR3 sequences, about a third seen once. Antigens of these TCRs are unknown. Sequenced material: cultured CD8+ T cells from PBMCs, taken from culture after CMV antigen stimulation. The receptors here all came from a human donor in good health (CMV status not recorded). Some clones in this sample may be carry-over from other donors' samples.

This chain joins TRBV10-3 and TRBJ2-1, with 9 bases aligning to TRBD2. Germline CDR1 and CDR2: ENHRY and SYGVKD. V lost 7 bases and J lost 6; bases outside the gene matches: 4. The CDR3 is 13 amino acids. The CDR3 sequence is CAITAGGANEQFF. CDR3 DNA: TGTGCCATCACGGCGGGGGGGGCCAATGAGCAGTTCTTC.

The CDR3 sequence: CASSQWGLASGETQYF. Here the CDR3 DNA reads TGCGCCAGCAGCCAGTGGGGCCTAGCCTCCGGAGAGACCCAGTACTTC. This chain links TRBV4-1 with TRBJ2-5, with D perhaps matching TRBD1 or TRBD2 (5 bases each). Germline CDR1 MGHRA, CDR2 YSYEKL. CDR3 length: 16 amino acids. Trimming took off 3 bases at V and 4 bases at J, with 18 bases between the two ends.

The gene calls are TRBV6-5 and TRBJ1-6; D remains unclear. The V gene lost 5 bases and the J gene lost 11 bases, with 13 bases spanning the gap. Germline values: CDR1 MNHEY, CDR2 SVGAGI. This CDR3 has 13 amino acids. This CDR3 reads CASSPPLGTPLHF. The CDR3 DNA reads TGTGCCAGCAGTCCGCCTCTGGGAACACCCCTCCACTTT.

J is TRBJ1-5 and V is TRBV19; 7 bases are shared with TRBD1. Germline V gene sequence: CDR1 LNHDA, CDR2 SQIVND (reference sequence). CDR3 size: 14 residues. The CDR3 protein is CVSLNRGGNQPQHF. The CDR3, as DNA: TGTGTCAGCTTAAACAGGGGAGGCAATCAGCCCCAGCATTTT.

At least ten counts were recorded for this clonotype. V is TRBV27 and J is TRBJ2-7, with 7 nucleotides matching TRBD1. With V trimmed by 6 bases and J by 2 bases, 7 bases remained unmatched. This CDR3 region has 14 residues. The germline V gene has CDR1 MNHEY and CDR2 SMNVEV (reference sequence). The CDR3 nucleotides read TGTGCCAGCAGCCGTGGGGGACAGACCTACGAGCAGTACGTC. The encoded protein is CASSRGGQTYEQYV.

This clonotype was counted only a few times. The chain is built from TRBV24-1 and TRBJ2-3, with 12 nucleotides matching TRBD2. This CDR3 contains 17 residues. CDR1 KGHDR and CDR2 SFDVKD come from the germline V gene. V dropped 4 bases and J dropped 2; count of bases not matched to a gene: 6. The DNA for the CDR3 is TGTGCCACCAGTGACGGACTAGCGGGGACGCTCACAGATACGCAGTATTTT. Protein product: CATSDGLAGTLTDTQYF.

This chain links TRBV6-5 with TRBJ2-4, with D perhaps TRBD1 (5 bases). Germline CDR1 and CDR2: MNHEY and SVGAGI. The germline V and J ends were trimmed by 4 bases and 13 bases, with 17 bases remaining between them. This CDR3 spans 13 amino acids. The CDR3 coding sequence is TGTGCCAGCAGTTTAGGCAGGGCTAGAGACCAGTACTTC. It codes for CASSLGRARDQYF.

The rearrangement uses TRBV7-9 and TRBJ2-1, with 8 bases identical to TRBD2. CDR3 length: 16 amino acids. The junction had 7 bases not matched to a gene; V was cut back by 4 bases and J by 2 bases. Per germline, CDR1 SEHNR and CDR2 FQNEAQ (reference sequence). The CDR3 DNA sequence: TGTGCCAGCAGCTCCTCTGGGCGGGGGGCCTACAATGAGCAGTTCTTC. Its protein product is CASSSSGRGAYNEQFF.

This chain connects TRBV10-3 to TRBJ2-6; D unresolved. From germline, CDR1 is ENHRY and CDR2 SYGVKD. This CDR3 region has 17 residues. The V end lost 3 bases, the J end lost 0 bases, and 12 bases lay between the germline ends. This chain's CDR3 is CAISDLGLYSGANVLTF. Written as DNA, the CDR3 is TGTGCCATCAGTGACCTAGGGCTCTACTCTGGGGCCAACGTCCTGACTTTC.

This chain joins TRBV5-1 and TRBJ1-6, with TRBD1 matching over 9 bases. The germline V gene encodes CDR1 SGHRS and CDR2 YFSETQ. The length of the CDR3 is 15 residues. With 4 bases clipped from V and 10 bases from J, the junction kept 9 bases outside the gene matches. Here the CDR3 DNA reads TGCGCCAGCAGCCCCGGGGACAGGGCAGACTCACCCCTCCACTTT. It is translated as CASSPGDRADSPLHF.

This clonotype showed up just once. The CDR3 coding sequence is TGTGCCAGCAGTTCCGCGCCATTCGTGTCGGGTGGCTACACCTTC. It specifies CASSSAPFVSGGYTF. The J gene is TRBJ1-2, the V gene TRBV27, with D uncertain. V lost 4 bases and J lost 7, with 19 bases in between. Germline V CDR1 and CDR2: MNHEY, SMNVEV (reference sequence). This CDR3 comprises 15 residues.

This clonotype occurred many times. The chain combines TRBV7-2 with TRBJ2-5; D gene unclear. Germline-derived CDR1 and CDR2 are SGHTA and FQGNSA. The CDR3 contains 15 residues. V dropped 1 base and J dropped 2 bases, with 11 bases sitting between them. CDR3 residues: CASSLVFGRQETQYF. CDR3 bases: TGTGCCAGCAGCTTAGTGTTCGGCAGACAAGAGACCCAGTACTTC.

Of note for this clonotype: At one end, the junction sequence differs from germline, possibly due to a read error. J is TRBJ2-1 and V is TRBV6-1, with D possibly being TRBD1 or TRBD2 (5 bases each). The CDR3 sequence is 17 residues long. The germline V gene has CDR1 MNHNS and CDR2 SASEGT. In DNA, the CDR3 is TGTGCCAGCAGTGAAGGGGGTTGGGGGTGGACCTACAATGAGCAGTTCTTT. It translates to CASSEGGWGWTYNEQFF.

This clonotype was detected only a few times. The J gene is TRBJ1-1, the V gene TRBV4-1, with D perhaps TRBD1 (5 bases). V was pared by 0 bases and J by 7 bases, with 9 bases between. Germline CDR1 and CDR2: MGHRA and YSYEKL. The CDR3 has 13 residues. The CDR3: CASSQEGRGEAFF. CDR3 DNA: TGCGCCAGCAGCCAAGAAGGTAGGGGTGAAGCTTTCTTT.

This clonotype was observed at least ten times. The J gene is TRBJ2-5, the V gene TRBV4-2; TRBD2 matches at 11 bases. With 0 bases clipped from V and 0 bases from J, the junction kept 3 bases outside the gene matches. The CDR3 is 17 amino acids. Germline V gene data show CDR1 as LGHNA and CDR2 as YNFKEQ. CDR3 sequence: CASSQELAGDHQETQYF. CDR3 DNA: TGTGCCAGCAGCCAAGAACTAGCGGGGGATCACCAAGAGACCCAGTACTTC.

This clonotype has at least ten counts. The CDR3 is CASSRTGRLNEAFF. For the CDR3, the DNA is TGTGCCAGCAGCCGAACAGGCAGACTGAATGAAGCTTTCTTT. This sequence joins TRBV7-3 and TRBJ1-1; D might be TRBD1 (5 bases). The CDR3 is 14 residues long. Germline CDR1 reads SGHTA; CDR2 reads FQGTGA. Trimming shortened V by 5 bases and J by 7 bases, and 17 bases separated the two germline ends.

This clonotype turned up a few times. V and J are TRBV4-1 and TRBJ2-2; possibly TRBD2 for D (5 bases). This CDR3 spans 16 amino acids. Germline values: CDR1 MGHRA, CDR2 YSYEKL. Between the trimmed V and J ends, which lost 4 bases and 0 bases, there was a span of 12 bases. The CDR3 protein is CASSRPEGSNTGELFF. The CDR3 DNA follows: TGCGCCAGCAGCCGCCCCGAGGGATCGAACACCGGGGAGCTGTTTTTT.

The J gene is TRBJ1-1, the V gene TRBV7-2; D unresolved. CDR3 length: 14 amino acids. Germline V CDR1 and CDR2: SGHTA, FQGNSA. Trimming stripped 6 bases from V and 7 bases from J, with 18 bases between. CDR3 in amino acids: CASSLVGVSVEAFF. The CDR3 DNA sequence: TGTGCCAGCAGTCTAGTTGGGGTGTCGGTTGAAGCTTTCTTT.

This clonotype was counted ten times or more. This chain's CDR3 is CASSPGQGVSYEQYV. DNA for the CDR3: TGTGCCAGCAGCCCCGGACAGGGGGTGTCCTACGAGCAGTACGTC. The chain recombines TRBV7-8 with TRBJ2-7; TRBD1 agrees at 10 bases. V trimming: 5 bases; J trimming: 1 base; junction bases outside the gene matches: 5. This CDR3 contains 15 residues. Per germline, CDR1 SGHVS and CDR2 FQNEAQ.

The sample holds a few counts of this clonotype. This chain connects TRBV20-1 to TRBJ2-3, with D possibly TRBD1 on 5 matching bases. This CDR3 region has 15 residues. Trimming took 8 bases from V and 0 from J, leaving 18 bases between them. Germline V gene sequence: CDR1 DFQATT, CDR2 SNEGSKA (reference sequence). The CDR3 nucleotides read TGCAGTCCGAGATCCAGGGCATCCAGCACAGATACGCAGTATTTT. Residues: CSPRSRASSTDTQYF.

This chain connects TRBV7-6 to TRBJ2-3; a weak D match, TRBD2 (6 bases). This CDR3 has 15 amino acids. Germline V gene lookup returns CDR1 SGHVS and CDR2 FNYEAQ. V dropped 2 bases and J dropped 4 bases, with 13 bases sitting between them. The DNA for the CDR3 is TGTGCCAGCAGCTTAAATACGGGGGAACCAGATACGCAGTATTTT. Protein: CASSLNTGEPDTQYF.

This clonotype came up a few times. The rearrangement uses TRBV4-3 and TRBJ2-1, with TRBD1 matching over 10 bases. The CDR3 spans 19 residues. V lost 0 bases and J lost 2; bases outside the gene matches: 10. Germline loops: CDR1 LGHNA, CDR2 YSLEER. CDR3 loop: CASSQEDRGIVSPYNEQFF. The CDR3 DNA is TGCGCCAGCAGCCAAGAGGACAGGGGGATCGTGTCGCCCTACAATGAGCAGTTCTTC.

A word on this clonotype: This may come from a read error, since a much larger clone is one base off. This sequence joins TRBV7-2 and TRBJ2-4, with 15 bases aligning to TRBD2. The assigned J gene may be wrong: the sequence end matches TRBJ2-1 better. The CDR3 totals 19 residues. Germline V gives CDR1 SGHTA, CDR2 FQGNSA. CDR3 residues: CASSDLGTSGGLAKNIQFF. The CDR3, as DNA: TGTGCCAGCAGCGACCTCGGGACTAGCGGGGGGCTAGCCAAAAACATTCAGTTCTTC.

Ten or more counts support this clonotype. The genes are TRBV4-2 and TRBJ2-1, with D unresolved. The CDR3 length is 16 residues. Trimming took off 3 bases at V and 0 bases at J, with 12 bases between the two ends. Germline V gene sequence: CDR1 LGHNA, CDR2 YNFKEQ. CDR3 amino acids: CASSHPMASSYNEQFF. CDR3 nucleotide sequence: TGTGCCAGCAGCCATCCCATGGCGAGCTCCTACAATGAGCAGTTCTTC.

This rearrangement joins TRBV6-1 to TRBJ2-3; D call uncertain. Trimming took off 6 bases at V and 6 bases at J, with 7 bases between the two ends. The germline gives CDR1 MNHNS, CDR2 SASEGT. This CDR3 contains 11 residues. CDR3 loop: CASRVVDTQYF. The CDR3 bases are TGTGCCAGCAGGGTGGTGGATACGCAGTATTTT.

This chain connects TRBV27 to TRBJ1-5; 8 positions match TRBD1. J was trimmed by 7 bases and V by 2 bases; bases with no gene match: 4. Germline lookup yields CDR1 MNHEY and CDR2 SMNVEV (reference sequence). This CDR3 comprises 14 residues. The DNA of the CDR3 is TGTGCCAGCAGTTTAAGGCCAGGGGGCCAGCCCCAGCATTTT. Its protein is CASSLRPGGQPQHF.